A selection of T cell receptor beta chains follows, all from one sample in a study of blood T cell repertoires in COVID-19. Profiling relied on immunoSEQ multiplex PCR, and the TCRdb table lists in-frame clones only, not all of them. The profile shows 370,000 or so clones, about four fifths of them singletons. The source material was peripheral blood. Receptor source: a human donor with acute or convalescent COVID-19. The donor label of this sample is uncertain. Both conserved end residues are part of each CDR3. D genes are given only for firm matches. Only part of the rows carry a size: once, few, many, or a class if the clone is expanded.

clone_size: -; v_call: TRBV9; d_call: TRBD2; j_call: TRBJ2-1; cdr3_nt: TGTGCCAGCAGCGTAGGAGAGCGGGAGGGCCGCCGGTTCTTC; cdr3_aa: CASSVGEREGRRFF
clone_size: once; v_call: TRBV3-1/TRBV3-2; d_call: -; j_call: TRBJ1-6; cdr3_nt: TGTGCCAGCAAGGACGGGACTTATAATTCACCCCTCCACTTT; cdr3_aa: CASKDGTYNSPLHF
clone_size: -; v_call: TRBV5-1; d_call: TRBD1; j_call: TRBJ2-7; cdr3_nt: TGCGCCAGCAGCTTGGGGACAGGGGGAATCTACGAGCAGTACTTC; cdr3_aa: CASSLGTGGIYEQYF
clone_size: -; v_call: TRBV27; d_call: -; j_call: TRBJ1-4; cdr3_nt: TGTGCCAGCAGTTTTAGGGGAGGGTATGAAAAACTGTTTTTT; cdr3_aa: CASSFRGGYEKLFF
clone_size: -; v_call: TRBV5-1; d_call: -; j_call: TRBJ1-2; cdr3_nt: TGCGCCAGCAGCTTGGAGCTGGGGGCCTTGAGTGGCTACACCTTC; cdr3_aa: CASSLELGALSGYTF
clone_size: -; v_call: TRBV6-6; d_call: -; j_call: TRBJ1-5; cdr3_nt: TGTGCCAGCAGAGAGGACGGACTGGGGCCCCAGCATTTT; cdr3_aa: CASREDGLGPQHF
clone_size: -; v_call: TRBV9; d_call: TRBD2; j_call: TRBJ2-7; cdr3_nt: TGTGCCAGCAGCTGGGGACTAGCGGGAGGGACCGACGAGCAGTACTTC; cdr3_aa: CASSWGLAGGTDEQYF
clone_size: -; v_call: TRBV28; d_call: -; j_call: TRBJ1-1; cdr3_nt: TGTGCCAGCAGTCCCCCCCATCTGAACACTGAAGCTTTCTTT; cdr3_aa: CASSPPHLNTEAFF
clone_size: -; v_call: TRBV6-2/TRBV6-3; d_call: -; j_call: TRBJ2-3; cdr3_nt: TGTGCCAGCAGCATCCCCCCGTCCACAGATACGCAGTATTTT; cdr3_aa: CASSIPPSTDTQYF
clone_size: -; v_call: TRBV28; d_call: TRBD1; j_call: TRBJ1-1; cdr3_nt: TGTGCCAGCAGTTTATGGGGGAGAGGACAGGGGAACACTGAAGCTTTCTTT; cdr3_aa: CASSLWGRGQGNTEAFF
clone_size: -; v_call: TRBV7-6; d_call: TRBD2; j_call: TRBJ2-2; cdr3_nt: TGTGCCAGCAGCTCGCTTGGCGGGGGTGACACCGGGGAGCTGTTTTTT; cdr3_aa: CASSSLGGGDTGELFF
clone_size: many; v_call: TRBV4-1; d_call: TRBD1; j_call: TRBJ1-4; cdr3_nt: TGCGCCAGCAGCACGATTCGGGACAGGGCGAAGCGAAGTAATGAAAAACTGTTTTTT; cdr3_aa: CASSTIRDRAKRSNEKLFF
clone_size: -; v_call: TRBV5-5; d_call: TRBD2; j_call: TRBJ2-2; cdr3_nt: TGTGCCAGCAGCTTTTCCGGGGGGGCCACCGGGGAGCTGTTTTTT; cdr3_aa: CASSFSGGATGELFF
clone_size: -; v_call: TRBV5-4; d_call: -; j_call: TRBJ1-1; cdr3_nt: TGTGCCAGCAGCTTAACAGGTAGTCGCACTGAAGCTTTCTTT; cdr3_aa: CASSLTGSRTEAFF
clone_size: few; v_call: TRBV7-2; d_call: -; j_call: TRBJ1-1; cdr3_nt: TGTGCCAGCAGCAGCGGGGGGAGGCTGAACACTGAAGCTTTCTTT; cdr3_aa: CASSSGGRLNTEAFF
clone_size: -; v_call: TRBV5-4; d_call: TRBD2; j_call: TRBJ2-7; cdr3_nt: TGTGCCAGCAGCTTCTGGGGGGGAGACGAGCAGTACTTC; cdr3_aa: CASSFWGGDEQYF
clone_size: -; v_call: TRBV5-6; d_call: TRBD1; j_call: TRBJ1-4; cdr3_nt: TGTGCCAGCAGCTTGTTTAGGGGGCCCCCGAATGAAAAACTGTTTTTT; cdr3_aa: CASSLFRGPPNEKLFF
clone_size: -; v_call: TRBV29-1; d_call: TRBD1; j_call: TRBJ1-2; cdr3_nt: TGCAGCGTCCTAGGGACAGGGATTAACTATGGCTACACCTTC; cdr3_aa: CSVLGTGINYGYTF
clone_size: -; v_call: TRBV27; d_call: -; j_call: TRBJ1-5; cdr3_nt: TGTGCCAGCAGTTCCGCCGGACAGAGAAATCAGCCCCAGCATTTT; cdr3_aa: CASSSAGQRNQPQHF
clone_size: few; v_call: TRBV5-6; d_call: TRBD1; j_call: TRBJ2-7; cdr3_nt: TGTGCCAGCACCTCACCGGGACAGGGGGCGAACGAGCAGTACTTC; cdr3_aa: CASTSPGQGANEQYF
clone_size: -; v_call: TRBV7-2; d_call: -; j_call: TRBJ1-1; cdr3_nt: TGTGCCAGCAGCCCGGGGATAGGGAAGGGAAACACTGAAGCTTTCTTT; cdr3_aa: CASSPGIGKGNTEAFF
clone_size: -; v_call: TRBV2; d_call: TRBD2; j_call: TRBJ2-3; cdr3_nt: TGTGCCAGCAGCTTGGGGGGGACTGGAGATACGCAGTATTTT; cdr3_aa: CASSLGGTGDTQYF
clone_size: -; v_call: TRBV29-1; d_call: TRBD2; j_call: TRBJ2-7; cdr3_nt: TGCAGCGTTGACGGGACTAGCGGGAGTCGTTACGAGCAGTACTTC; cdr3_aa: CSVDGTSGSRYEQYF
clone_size: -; v_call: TRBV6-6; d_call: -; j_call: TRBJ1-6; cdr3_nt: TGTGCCAGCCAGGGGACACCGTCATCCCTCCACTTT; cdr3_aa: CASQGTPSSLHF
clone_size: -; v_call: TRBV25-1; d_call: TRBD2; j_call: TRBJ2-7; cdr3_nt: TGTGCCAGCAGTGGTTGGACTAGCGGGAGAGGCGAGCAGTACTTC; cdr3_aa: CASSGWTSGRGEQYF
clone_size: -; v_call: TRBV29-1; d_call: -; j_call: TRBJ1-4; cdr3_nt: TGCAGCGCCTCTCCGGGAAGGCGGGAAAAACTGTTTTTT; cdr3_aa: CSASPGRREKLFF
clone_size: -; v_call: TRBV6-6; d_call: -; j_call: TRBJ1-4; cdr3_nt: TGTGCCAGCAGTTACTCGGGACTCGGGAATGAAAAACTGTTTTTT; cdr3_aa: CASSYSGLGNEKLFF
clone_size: -; v_call: TRBV11-2; d_call: TRBD2; j_call: TRBJ2-1; cdr3_nt: TGTGCCAGCAGCTTAGCTAGCGGGGCCTACAATGAGCAGTTCTTC; cdr3_aa: CASSLASGAYNEQFF
clone_size: -; v_call: TRBV4-2; d_call: TRBD2; j_call: TRBJ2-3; cdr3_nt: TGTGCCAGCAGAAGGGAGTATGCGGGGGGGACAGATACGCAGTATTTT; cdr3_aa: CASRREYAGGTDTQYF
clone_size: -; v_call: TRBV18; d_call: -; j_call: TRBJ1-1; cdr3_nt: TGTGCCAGCTCACCGGAGAGGAATGAAGCTTTCTTT; cdr3_aa: CASSPERNEAFF
clone_size: -; v_call: TRBV2; d_call: -; j_call: TRBJ2-3; cdr3_nt: TGTGCCAGCAGTGGAGCCGGGGGTACGCAGTATTTT; cdr3_aa: CASSGAGGTQYF
clone_size: -; v_call: TRBV7-8; d_call: -; j_call: TRBJ1-2; cdr3_nt: TGTGCCAGCAGCTTAGTGGGGGCCGGTGGCTACACCTTC; cdr3_aa: CASSLVGAGGYTF
clone_size: few; v_call: TRBV18; d_call: -; j_call: TRBJ2-7; cdr3_nt: TGTGCCAGCTCACCAGAGGGCTACGAGCAGTACTTC; cdr3_aa: CASSPEGYEQYF
clone_size: -; v_call: TRBV2; d_call: -; j_call: TRBJ2-3; cdr3_nt: TGTGCCAGCAGTGGGGCCCAGGGGACAGATACGCAGTATTTT; cdr3_aa: CASSGAQGTDTQYF
clone_size: few; v_call: TRBV3-1/TRBV3-2; d_call: TRBD1; j_call: TRBJ1-1; cdr3_nt: TGTGCCAGCAGTCCAGGACAGGCTGCTGGAGCTTTCTTT; cdr3_aa: CASSPGQAAGAFF
clone_size: -; v_call: TRBV2; d_call: -; j_call: TRBJ2-3; cdr3_nt: TGTGCCAGCAGGCGAGGCAGGGGTGCCCCAGATACGCAGTATTTT; cdr3_aa: CASRRGRGAPDTQYF
clone_size: -; v_call: TRBV4-1; d_call: TRBD1; j_call: TRBJ2-7; cdr3_nt: TGCGCCAGCAGCCAAGAGGCGACAGGGGGAAGGTACGAGCAGTACTTC; cdr3_aa: CASSQEATGGRYEQYF
clone_size: -; v_call: TRBV7-9; d_call: TRBD1; j_call: TRBJ1-1; cdr3_nt: TGTGCCAGCAGGTTAACAGGGGGAGACACTGAAGCTTTCTTT; cdr3_aa: CASRLTGGDTEAFF
clone_size: once; v_call: TRBV6-6; d_call: -; j_call: TRBJ2-6; cdr3_nt: TGTGCCAGCAGTTACGCGTCCTCTGGGGCCAACGTCCTGACTTTC; cdr3_aa: CASSYASSGANVLTF
clone_size: -; v_call: TRBV2; d_call: TRBD1; j_call: TRBJ1-1; cdr3_nt: TGTGCCAGCATTCCCTCCACAGGGGGAGGCACTGAAGCTTTCTTT; cdr3_aa: CASIPSTGGGTEAFF
clone_size: -; v_call: TRBV5-6; d_call: TRBD2; j_call: TRBJ2-1; cdr3_nt: TGTGCCAGCACCGGGGCCCTAGCGGGATATTTCTCCTACAATGAGCAGTTCTTC; cdr3_aa: CASTGALAGYFSYNEQFF
clone_size: -; v_call: TRBV19; d_call: -; j_call: TRBJ2-2; cdr3_nt: TGTGCCAGTAGTATATCACGGGGGTTTGACACCGGGGAGCTGTTTTTT; cdr3_aa: CASSISRGFDTGELFF
clone_size: -; v_call: TRBV5-8; d_call: TRBD2; j_call: TRBJ2-4; cdr3_nt: TGTGCCAGTCCCGGTGCAACGACTAGCTATGTAGCCAAAAACATTCAGTACTTC; cdr3_aa: CASPGATTSYVAKNIQYF
clone_size: few; v_call: TRBV7-2; d_call: -; j_call: TRBJ1-2; cdr3_nt: TGTGCCAGCAGCTTAGAGTTGCGGGCGGGAGGGCCCACCTTC; cdr3_aa: CASSLELRAGGPTF
clone_size: few; v_call: TRBV2; d_call: -; j_call: TRBJ1-1; cdr3_nt: TGTGCCAGCAGTGAAACCAGGGTTGCTGAAGCTTTCTTT; cdr3_aa: CASSETRVAEAFF
clone_size: -; v_call: TRBV10-3; d_call: -; j_call: TRBJ2-7; cdr3_nt: TGTGCCATCCGGACAGATGAAGTCTACGAGCAGTACTTC; cdr3_aa: CAIRTDEVYEQYF
clone_size: -; v_call: TRBV18; d_call: -; j_call: TRBJ1-2; cdr3_nt: TGTGCCAGCTCACCGTCACAGAGTACCTATGGCTACACCTTC; cdr3_aa: CASSPSQSTYGYTF
clone_size: -; v_call: TRBV5-1; d_call: -; j_call: TRBJ2-7; cdr3_nt: TGCGCCAGCAGCTCACAGGACGGCTACCCCTACGAGCAGTACTTC; cdr3_aa: CASSSQDGYPYEQYF
clone_size: -; v_call: TRBV5-5; d_call: -; j_call: TRBJ2-1; cdr3_nt: TGTGCCAGCAGCTTGGCCTTGATAGATGAGCAGTTCTTC; cdr3_aa: CASSLALIDEQFF
clone_size: -; v_call: TRBV5-4; d_call: TRBD2; j_call: TRBJ2-5; cdr3_nt: TGTGCCAGCAGCACGGGACCGGGACTAGCGGGAGAGACCCAGTACTTC; cdr3_aa: CASSTGPGLAGETQYF
clone_size: -; v_call: TRBV7-8; d_call: TRBD1; j_call: TRBJ1-1; cdr3_nt: TGTGCCAGCAGCTTAAACCGACAGGGGAACACTGAAGCTTTCTTT; cdr3_aa: CASSLNRQGNTEAFF
clone_size: -; v_call: TRBV7-9; d_call: TRBD1; j_call: TRBJ2-1; cdr3_nt: TGTGCCAGCACCCGACAGGGTTCATGGGAGCAGTTCTTC; cdr3_aa: CASTRQGSWEQFF
clone_size: -; v_call: TRBV18; d_call: TRBD1; j_call: TRBJ2-7; cdr3_nt: TGTGCCAGCAGGATAGGGACAGGGACCTACGAGCAGTACTTC; cdr3_aa: CASRIGTGTYEQYF